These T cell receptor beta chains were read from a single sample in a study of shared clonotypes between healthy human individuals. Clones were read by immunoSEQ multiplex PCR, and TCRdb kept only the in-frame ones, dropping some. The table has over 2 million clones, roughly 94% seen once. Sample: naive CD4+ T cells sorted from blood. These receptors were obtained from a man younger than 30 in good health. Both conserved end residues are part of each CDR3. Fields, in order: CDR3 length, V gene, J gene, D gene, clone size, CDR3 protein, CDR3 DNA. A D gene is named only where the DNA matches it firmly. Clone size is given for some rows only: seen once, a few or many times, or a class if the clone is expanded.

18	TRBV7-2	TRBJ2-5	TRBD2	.	CASSRLPTSGGAGETQYF	TGTGCCAGCAGCCGCCTACCTACTAGCGGGGGGGCCGGAGAGACCCAGTACTTC
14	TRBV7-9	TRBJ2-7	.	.	CASSRGSGDYEQYF	TGTGCCAGCAGCCGCGGGTCAGGGGATTACGAGCAGTACTTC
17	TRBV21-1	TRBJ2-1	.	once	CASSKGRELRSYNEQFF	TGTGCCAGCAGCAAAGGGCGGGAACTACGCTCCTACAATGAGCAGTTCTTC
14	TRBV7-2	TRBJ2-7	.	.	CASSLRQAGYEQYF	TGTGCCAGCAGCTTAAGGCAGGCCGGATACGAGCAGTACTTC
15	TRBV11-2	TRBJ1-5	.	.	CASSLGQGGNQPQHF	TGTGCCAGCAGCTTAGGGCAGGGAGGCAATCAGCCCCAGCATTTT
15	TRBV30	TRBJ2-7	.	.	CAWSPTLASPYEQYF	TGTGCCTGGAGTCCAACCCTAGCATCGCCCTACGAGCAGTACTTC
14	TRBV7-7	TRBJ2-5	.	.	CASSLDRGTETQYF	TGTGCTAGCAGCTTAGATCGCGGGACGGAGACCCAGTACTTC
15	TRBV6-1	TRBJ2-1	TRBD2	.	CASSELAGRLFEQFF	TGTGCCAGCAGCGAACTAGCGGGTCGATTATTCGAGCAGTTCTTC
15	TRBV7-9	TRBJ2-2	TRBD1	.	CASSRDRDFTGELFF	TGTGCCAGCAGCCGGGACAGGGACTTCACCGGGGAGCTGTTTTTT
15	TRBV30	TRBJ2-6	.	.	CAWSVPGTGANVLTF	TGTGCCTGGAGTGTACCGGGGACCGGGGCCAACGTCCTGACTTTC
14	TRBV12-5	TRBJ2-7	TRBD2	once	CASASRGLFYEQYF	TGTGCTAGTGCCTCTAGGGGACTATTCTACGAGCAGTACTTC
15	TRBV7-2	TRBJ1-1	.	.	CASSLASGVDTEAFF	TGTGCCAGCAGCTTAGCGTCAGGGGTGGACACTGAAGCTTTCTTT
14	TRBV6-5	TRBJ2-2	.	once	CASSRGASTGELFF	TGTGCCAGCAGTAGAGGGGCTAGCACCGGGGAGCTGTTTTTT
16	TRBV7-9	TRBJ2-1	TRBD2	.	CASSLAPAGGGNEQFF	TGTGCCAGCAGCTTAGCGCCAGCGGGAGGGGGCAATGAGCAGTTCTTC
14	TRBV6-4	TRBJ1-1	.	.	CASRIQGGNTEAFF	TGTGCCAGCAGAATACAGGGAGGGAACACTGAAGCTTTCTTT
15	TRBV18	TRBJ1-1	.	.	CASSPNSGMNTEAFF	TGTGCCAGCTCACCTAATAGCGGCATGAACACTGAAGCTTTCTTT
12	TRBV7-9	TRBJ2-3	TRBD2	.	CASRPGGDTQYF	TGTGCCAGCCGCCCGGGGGGAGATACGCAGTATTTT
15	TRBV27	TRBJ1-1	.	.	CASSLSRPGNTEAFF	TGTGCCAGCAGTTTATCGAGACCCGGGAACACTGAAGCTTTCTTT
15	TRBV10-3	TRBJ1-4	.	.	CAISESAAYNEKLFF	TGTGCCATCAGTGAGTCGGCAGCCTATAATGAAAAACTGTTTTTT
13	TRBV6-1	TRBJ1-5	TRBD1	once	CATRDRDTQPQHF	TGTGCCACCCGGGACAGGGACACTCAGCCCCAGCATTTT
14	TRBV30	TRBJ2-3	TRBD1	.	CAWSLGGPTDTQYF	TGTGCCTGGAGTTTAGGGGGCCCCACAGATACGCAGTATTTT
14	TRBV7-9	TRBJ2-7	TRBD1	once	CASSARTGVYEQYF	TGTGCCAGCAGCGCCCGGACAGGGGTCTACGAGCAGTACTTC
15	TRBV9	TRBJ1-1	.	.	CASSRGGFGKTEAFF	TGTGCCAGCAGCAGAGGAGGGTTTGGGAAAACTGAAGCTTTCTTT
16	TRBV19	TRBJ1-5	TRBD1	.	CASGVPQGRSNQPQHF	TGTGCCAGTGGAGTGCCACAGGGGCGGAGCAATCAGCCCCAGCATTTT
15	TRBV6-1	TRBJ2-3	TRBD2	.	CASSVNSGGAGTQYF	TGTGCCAGCAGTGTTAATAGCGGGGGGGCCGGTACGCAGTATTTT
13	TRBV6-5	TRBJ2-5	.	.	CASRIQGSETQYF	TGTGCCAGCAGGATCCAGGGTTCAGAGACCCAGTACTTC
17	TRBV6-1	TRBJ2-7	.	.	CASSEAHYGTDAYEQYF	TGTGCCAGCAGTGAAGCGCATTACGGGACGGATGCCTACGAGCAGTACTTC
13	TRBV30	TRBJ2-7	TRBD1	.	CAWSDRGWSEQYF	TGTGCCTGGAGTGACAGGGGATGGAGCGAGCAGTACTTC
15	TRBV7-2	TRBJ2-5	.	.	CASSLGLARQETQYF	TGTGCCAGCAGCTTAGGGCTAGCGAGACAAGAGACCCAGTACTTC
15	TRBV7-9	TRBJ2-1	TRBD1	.	CASSLAGTGVNEQFF	TGTGCCAGCAGCTTAGCCGGGACAGGGGTCAATGAGCAGTTCTTC
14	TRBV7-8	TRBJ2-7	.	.	CASTPGTVSYEQYF	TGTGCCAGCACCCCCGGGACGGTCTCCTACGAGCAGTACTTC
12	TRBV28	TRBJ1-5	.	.	CASSLLYQPQHF	TGTGCCAGCAGCCTTCTTTATCAGCCCCAGCATTTT
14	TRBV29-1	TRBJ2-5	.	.	CSVRPRGTHETQYF	TGCAGCGTTCGTCCCAGGGGGACTCACGAGACCCAGTACTTC
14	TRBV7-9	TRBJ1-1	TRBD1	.	CASSSPQGAAEAFF	TGTGCCAGCAGCAGTCCACAGGGGGCCGCTGAAGCTTTCTTT
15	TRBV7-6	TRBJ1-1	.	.	CASSLSQGPITEAFF	TGTGCCAGCAGCTTAAGTCAGGGTCCCATCACTGAAGCTTTCTTT
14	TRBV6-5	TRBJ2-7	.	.	CASSYSGINLEQYF	TGTGCCAGCAGTTATTCGGGGATCAACCTCGAGCAGTACTTC
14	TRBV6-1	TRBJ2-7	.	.	CASRDSSLSYEQYF	TGTGCCAGCAGAGACAGCAGTCTCTCCTACGAGCAGTACTTC
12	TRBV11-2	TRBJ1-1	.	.	CASSFPQGEAFF	TGTGCCAGCAGCTTCCCGCAGGGAGAAGCTTTCTTT
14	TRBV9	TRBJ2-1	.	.	CASSLELGTNEQFF	TGTGCCAGCAGCCTCGAGTTGGGGACGAATGAGCAGTTCTTC
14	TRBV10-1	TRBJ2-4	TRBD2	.	CASSSGSPQNIQYF	TGCGCCAGCAGTAGCGGGAGCCCCCAAAACATTCAGTACTTC
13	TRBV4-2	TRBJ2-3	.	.	CASSQDLGDTQYF	TGTGCCAGCAGCCAAGATCTGGGGGATACGCAGTATTTT
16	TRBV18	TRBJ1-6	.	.	CASSPRWGSDNSPLHF	TGTGCCAGCTCTCCGCGCTGGGGATCGGATAATTCACCCCTCCACTTT